The clone carrying this T cell receptor (beta chain) was picked up one time. The antigen remains undetermined. Healthy individuals who donated bone marrow served as the donors. This sample was included in a study of cytomegalovirus exposure and HLA in healthy donors. The PCR ran on 60 Vbeta and 13 Jbeta primers. Repertoires were generated with immunoSEQ multiplex PCR, while TCRdb's copy carries only in-frame clones and drops some. The sample lists 150,000 to 200,000 clones, around 70% occurring once. Study-wide results and caveats: CMV serostatus was the sole immune exposure information available.

Germline lookup yields CDR1 SGHRS and CDR2 YFSETQ. This CDR3 has 15 amino acids. V was pared by 2 bases and J by 4 bases, with 12 bases between. V usage is TRBV5-1 and J usage is TRBJ2-2, with a weak D call TRBD1 (5 bases). Source material: PBMCs. This TCR was recovered from a man aged 18-30 years in good health and CMV-seropositive. Here the CDR3 reads CASSLQVVGTGELFF. In nucleotides, the CDR3 is TGCGCCAGCAGCTTACAGGTGGTTGGCACCGGGGAGCTGTTTTTT.